Listed below are T cell receptor beta chains from one sample, sequenced in a study of blood T cells in healthy people across ages. TCRdb itself ran the 5' RACE reads through MiXCR, one entry per CDR3 protein. The data contain hundreds of thousands of distinct CDR3 sequences, about 56% of them singletons. The sequenced sample was blood. The receptor source for this set is a man between 40 and 49 years old in good health. Both conserved end residues are part of each CDR3. The D gene is left open where the match is weak.

TRBV27 | . | CASGTELANYGYTF
TRBV7-2 | TRBD1 | CASSLVAQGAGQETQYF
TRBV7-7 | TRBD2 | CASSLGGGAGGTETQYF
TRBV15 | . | CATSRDLGHGGETQYF
TRBV4-3 | TRBD1 | CASSQDTGQGANNSPLHF
TRBV25-1 | . | CASSVTLQNTQYF
TRBV20-1 | . | CSARGDGPTPEAFF
TRBV5-1 | TRBD1 | CASSPGQGIAETQYF
TRBV24-1 | . | CATMGQGNEQFF
TRBV9 | . | CASSVAAVAATDTQYF
TRBV29-1 | . | CSVEEVTGPQHF
TRBV24-1 | TRBD2 | CATSDSDPWTSGIVDEQFF
TRBV20-1 | TRBD1 | CSARAGTGYNYGYTF
TRBV10-3 | . | CAITGQMNYEQYF
TRBV6-5 | TRBD1 | CASGRSQGAWETQYF
TRBV4-3 | . | CASSQDGRLGDEQFF
TRBV29-1 | . | CSVEGEGYEQYF
TRBV9 | . | CASSVGGDTEAFF
TRBV14 | . | CASSTGVLGYTF
TRBV7-3 | TRBD1 | CASNPPVDRGWNEQYF
TRBV27 | . | CASRGYRGGSYEQYF
TRBV6-2/TRBV6-3 | TRBD2 | CASRGSGTSGNEQFF
TRBV7-6 | TRBD2 | CASSLSPQRGPYEQYF
TRBV7-9 | . | CASSLVPPPSFQETQYF
TRBV5-1 | TRBD2 | CASSYTSGSETQYF
TRBV28 | TRBD1 | CATHDRGYEQYF
TRBV20-1 | . | CSARAGRVNTEAFF
TRBV4-3 | TRBD2 | CASSQVSTSGAPTYEQYF
TRBV6-1 | TRBD1 | CASSGYRGTYEQYF
TRBV6-5 | TRBD1 | CASSQHRGRGANVLTF
TRBV7-9 | TRBD2 | CASSIPKAGYQETQYF
TRBV7-3 | TRBD1 | CASSPQTGETGELFF
TRBV5-1 | . | CASSLGKLDTGELFF
TRBV6-2/TRBV6-3 | . | CASSRFGTLMNTEAFF
TRBV7-2 | TRBD2 | CASSLVPLAGGKDTQYF
TRBV6-1 | . | CASMTRISPLHF
TRBV12-3/TRBV12-4 | TRBD2 | CASGELGTRSKRYF
TRBV20-1 | TRBD1 | CSVRVYRGHSGANVLTF
TRBV4-3 | . | CASSQDWFRERADTQYF
TRBV7-2 | TRBD2 | CANQTSGIRPIQYF
TRBV21-1 | . | CASSEIVGRNEKLFF
TRBV7-9 | . | CASSSSTGVWGETQYF
TRBV4-2 | . | CASSQDWSRSGANVLTF
TRBV29-1 | . | CSVRGGDGYTF
TRBV7-3 | . | CASSLDSATEAFF
TRBV2 | TRBD2 | CASSERRGLPYEQYF
TRBV20-1 | . | CSAKKAGPWDQYF
TRBV20-1 | . | CSAAPPSYNEQYF
TRBV5-1 | . | CASSLGGVGSNTEAFF
TRBV27 | TRBD2 | CASSLFLAGSGELFF
TRBV7-6 | . | CASSPRPGTGELFF
TRBV6-5 | . | CASSYGEYQETQYF
TRBV4-1 | . | CASSPSLRGYEQYF
TRBV18 | . | CASSRLTPNYGYTF